This T cell receptor beta chain was found in a study of blood T cell repertoires in COVID-19 (dated by TCRdb to 2018 to 2020). Study-wide context: Collaborator samples came from the United States, Italy and Spain and covered acute and convalescent phases of COVID-19. The prospective study material was composed of cDNA or gDNA derived from T cells, B-cell-depleted T cells, or PBMCs. Subjects who had been exposed to COVID-19, were actively infected with it, or had recovered from it provided the deeply sampled blood TCRbeta repertoires that made up the dataset. The repertoires were released in a freely available public database intended as a resource for research on the immune response to SARS-CoV-2. Samples came from the ongoing ImmuneRACE study (first 160 participants) plus 1,254 subjects from 6 global collaborators. A de-identified subject ID, COVID-19 status, age in years and sex were almost always included in the sample metadata. Where HLA class I and class II types were available, the types were taken from metadata supplied by the sample provider, not from assay-based typing.

Participants in the prospective study were enrolled through a virtual design, were aged roughly 18 to 95 years, and lived in roughly 25 United States geographic areas. In the prospective study, cohorts were assigned on the basis of participant-reported clinical history obtained from a screening survey and a study questionnaire. Recovered participants in ImmuneRACE Cohort 3 were defined by two consecutive negative NP/OP PCR tests, clearance by a healthcare professional, or resolution of symptoms. Each participant in the prospective study had whole blood, serum and a nasopharyngeal or oropharyngeal swab collected by mobile phlebotomists. Additional blood draws and questionnaires over an approximately two-month period could optionally be provided by prospective study participants. Blood samples from the prospective study were shipped frozen or at room temperature prior to DNA extraction. The full study reports these points: The amount of clinical and demographic metadata varied by source and participant and was provided uncurated.

As concerns this clone: Its antigen is not yet known. No much larger clone is present one base from it, and per-base qualities are unavailable.

CDR1 and CDR2 are read off the germline V gene (reference sequence) as LGHDT and YNNKEL. The CDR3 sequence holds 14 residues, the cysteine and phenylalanine included. Left in the record is the CDR3 DNA by itself, 42 bases read in frame from the first base. The junction shows trimming of 0 bases on V and 4 bases on J, plus 9 bases between the germline ends. The immunoSEQ Assay, a bias-controlled multiplex PCR, was used to amplify TCRbeta CDR3 regions from genomic DNA. In the authors' own workflow: Nucleated cell counts per sample were estimated from amplification of reference gene primers within the assay. Sequence reads were collapsed and filtered to measure the absolute abundance of every unique TCRbeta CDR3 rearrangement. For each sample, productive Simpson clonality was calculated as the square root of Simpson's diversity index across productive rearrangements. Not all clones reach the TCRdb copy of this immuneACCESS table, which keeps in-frame sequences only. Checked studies attribute under half of the gap to unresolved V genes and leave the rest unexplained. V, J and clone size are taken as reported in that table, and D and trimming were inferred from the DNA itself. The sample contains 150,000 to 200,000 clones, approximately 89% of them found a single time. Together, the top ten hold 0.77% of the sample.

The TCR comes from a woman aged 18-29 years who had recovered from COVID-19. Recombination joined TRBV3-1 (or the pseudogene TRBV3-2) with TRBJ2-5, with the identity of the D gene unclear. The specimen sequenced was PBMCs or T cells enriched from blood (not recorded which). The sequence in DNA is TGTGCCAGCAGCCAAGACCCGTCGGGAGAGACCCAGTACTTC. Translated, this is CASSQDPSGETQYF.